A selection of T cell receptor beta chains follows, all from one sample in a study of Ad26.COV2.S vaccination and SARS-CoV-2 variants. TCRdb's table, derived via immunoSEQ multiplex PCR, lists solely in-frame clones and lacks some. The sample holds 300,000 to 350,000 clones, 70% to 90% seen once. Sequences were derived from peripheral blood, sampled in a trial of Ad26.COV2.S vaccine versus placebo. The receptors stem from a person aged 18-60 years who received the Ad26.COV2.S COVID-19 vaccine or a placebo. Both conserved end residues are part of each CDR3. A D gene is named only where the DNA matches it firmly. For some rows the clone size is stated as once, few or many, or as a class when expanded; others skip it.

size | J | V | D | DNA | CDR3
. | TRBJ1-3 | TRBV3-1/TRBV3-2 | . | TGTGCCAGCAGCCAAGAGGTTATCTCTGGAAACACCATATATTTT | CASSQEVISGNTIYF
few | TRBJ1-5 | TRBV6-5 | . | TGTGCCAGCAGTATATGGGGGGGGGATCAGCCCCAGCATTTT | CASSIWGGDQPQHF
. | TRBJ2-3 | TRBV18 | . | TGTGCCAGCTCACCACCTCGCGGCGGGGCTGCAGATACGCAGTATTTT | CASSPPRGGAADTQYF
. | TRBJ2-3 | TRBV9 | TRBD1 | TGTGCCAGCAGCCTGTGGGGACAGGGGTTAGATACGCAGTATTTT | CASSLWGQGLDTQYF
. | TRBJ1-5 | TRBV3-1/TRBV3-2 | . | TGTGCCAGCAGCCAGGGTGCGATTAGCAATCAGCCCCAGCATTTT | CASSQGAISNQPQHF
. | TRBJ1-2 | TRBV2 | . | TGTGCCAGCAGAGGACAGTCCTATGGCTACACCTTC | CASRGQSYGYTF
. | TRBJ2-7 | TRBV5-1 | TRBD2 | TGCGCCAGCAGCTCAGGGCGAGCGGGAGGCCTCTACGAGCAGTACTTC | CASSSGRAGGLYEQYF
once | TRBJ2-5 | TRBV5-1 | TRBD2 | TGCGCCAGCAGCGAGGGGACTACGCAAGAGACCCAGTACTTC | CASSEGTTQETQYF
. | TRBJ2-5 | TRBV30 | . | TGTGCCTGGGGTCCCGGGCCTCGGGAGACCCAGTACTTC | CAWGPGPRETQYF
many | TRBJ1-2 | TRBV2 | . | TGTGCCAGCAGACCCACAGCGACGGCTAACTATGGCTACACCTTC | CASRPTATANYGYTF
. | TRBJ2-1 | TRBV5-1 | . | TGCGCCAGCAGCTTGGAACCCAGGGGGGGTTTAAATGAGCAGTTCTTC | CASSLEPRGGLNEQFF
. | TRBJ1-1 | TRBV18 | . | TGTGCCAGCTCACCATTAAATGGCGGGGGAGCTGAAGCTTTCTTT | CASSPLNGGGAEAFF
. | TRBJ2-3 | TRBV7-8 | . | TGTGCCAGCAGCTTAAACCCAGATACGCAGTATTTT | CASSLNPDTQYF
. | TRBJ2-3 | TRBV7-6 | . | TGTGCCAGCAGCCCGACGTCCGGTTATACGCAGTATTTT | CASSPTSGYTQYF
. | TRBJ2-7 | TRBV6-2/TRBV6-3 | TRBD1 | TGTGCCAGCAGCCCAGGGGGACAGGGATTATCCTACGAGCAGTACTTC | CASSPGGQGLSYEQYF
. | TRBJ2-7 | TRBV9 | . | TGTGCCAGCAGCGTAGACGGGGCAGGGGCGGGACTCTTTGGCTACGAGCAGTACTTC | CASSVDGAGAGLFGYEQYF
. | TRBJ2-2 | TRBV18 | TRBD2 | TGTGCCAGCTCACCGGCCGGGACTAGCGGGAGAGGACCCGGGGAGCTGTTTTTT | CASSPAGTSGRGPGELFF